A single sample is the source of the 15 T cell receptor beta chains below, sequenced in a study of CD8 T cells in Susac syndrome. Reverse transcription of 0.5 to 1 ug RNA was performed with random hexamers. One entry per CDR3 protein, called by TCRdb with MiXCR from the immunoSEQ multiplex PCR reads. The repertoire holds about 200,000 distinct CDR3 sequences, around nine tenths seen once, with around 0.1% in the top ten. Sample: CD4+ T cells from PBMCs. The receptors were gathered from a human donor with Susac syndrome.

The chain links TRBV19 to TRBJ1-3, with no clear D. Between the trimmed V and J ends, which lost 3 bases and 4 bases, there was a span of 10 bases. The CDR3 covers 14 residues. Germline V lookup: CDR1 LNHDA, CDR2 SQIVND (reference sequence). The CDR3 loop reads CASSIRDLGNTIYF. The CDR3 region has the DNA TGTGCCAGTAGTATCAGAGACCTCGGAAACACCATATATTTT.

This chain uses TRBV29-1 with TRBJ2-3; tentatively, D is TRBD1 or TRBD2 (5 bases each). V was trimmed by 0 bases and J by 4 bases, leaving 14 bases between them. Germline V gene lookup returns CDR1 SQVTM and CDR2 ANQGSEA. There are 15 residues in the CDR3. The CDR3 loop reads CSVEDRGGEADTQYF. The CDR3 coding sequence is TGCAGCGTTGAAGATCGTGGGGGAGAGGCAGATACGCAGTATTTT.

The chain combines TRBV5-1 with TRBJ2-2; D might be TRBD1 or TRBD2, each matching 5 bases. CDR3 length equals 15 residues. Trimming took off 4 bases at V and 0 bases at J, with 10 bases between the two ends. Germline lookup yields CDR1 SGHRS and CDR2 YFSETQ. The CDR3, as DNA: TGCGCCAGCAGCCTTCCGGGACCGAACACCGGGGAGCTGTTTTTT. As protein: CASSLPGPNTGELFF.

V gene TRBV13 combines with J gene TRBJ2-7; 9 nucleotides line up with TRBD1. V trimming: 5 bases; J trimming: 4 bases; junction bases outside the gene matches: 9. Germline V CDR1 and CDR2: PRHDT, FYEKMQ (reference sequence). CDR3 length: 15 amino acids. In DNA form, the CDR3 reads TGTGCCAGCAGCAAGACAGGGGGTAAACGGTACGAGCAGTACTTC. Residues: CASSKTGGKRYEQYF.

The genes are TRBV5-4 and TRBJ2-1, with 12 nucleotides matching TRBD2. Germline CDR1 and CDR2: SGHNT and YYREEE (reference sequence). The CDR3 runs 16 residues. V lost 6 bases, J lost 1 base, and 5 bases stayed unmatched. The CDR3 region is CASKASGGVSYNEQFF. The DNA of the CDR3 is TGTGCCAGCAAGGCTAGCGGGGGGGTTTCCTACAATGAGCAGTTCTTC.

The chain recombines TRBV5-1 with TRBJ2-3; no firm D call. CDR1 is SGHRS, CDR2 YFSETQ, per germline. V was shortened by 0 bases and J by 3 bases, with 11 bases between the two germline ends. The CDR3 extends over 15 amino acids. The chain's CDR3 is CASSLVSLGTDTQYF. As DNA, the CDR3 is TGCGCCAGCAGCTTGGTATCCCTAGGAACAGATACGCAGTATTTT.

CDR3 amino acids: CATSDDVNIQYF. In DNA, the CDR3 is TGTGCCACCAGTGATGATGTAAACATTCAGTACTTC. The chain couples TRBV24-1 to TRBJ2-4; D is ambiguous. V gave up 3 bases and J gave up 6 bases, with 5 bases separating them. CDR1 is KGHDR and CDR2 is SFDVKD in the germline V gene. The CDR3 is 12 amino acids.

The table lists this clonotype with a count of one. V gene TRBV11-2 combines with J gene TRBJ2-5; 10 bases agree with TRBD2. Germline V gives CDR1 SGHAT, CDR2 FQNNGV. After removal of 6 bases from V and 3 bases from J, the junction contained 4 bases not matched to a gene. This CDR3 comprises 14 residues. The DNA of the CDR3 is TGTGCCAGCAGTTCTAGCGGGAGAAAAGAGACCCAGTACTTC. This gives the protein CASSSSGRKETQYF.

The chain joins TRBV30 to TRBJ2-1; TRBD1 aligns across 9 bases. The length of the CDR3 is 13 residues. CDR1 GTSNPN and CDR2 SVGIG come from the germline V gene (reference sequence). J was trimmed by 3 bases and V by 5 bases; bases with no gene match: 2. The CDR3 DNA reads as TGTGCCTGGGACAGGGGGTTCTACAATGAGCAGTTCTTC. Translation: CAWDRGFYNEQFF.

This clonotype is a singleton in its sample. The rearrangement links TRBV4-1 to TRBJ1-5; 9 bases are a match to TRBD1. Germline CDR1 and CDR2: MGHRA and YSYEKL. The ends lost 3 bases at V and 4 bases at J; junction bases unmatched: 7. This CDR3 has 16 amino acids. Here the CDR3 DNA reads TGCGCCAGCAGCCATCCGGACAGGGGTGGTAATCAGCCCCAGCATTTT. It encodes CASSHPDRGGNQPQHF.

The J gene is TRBJ1-1, the V gene TRBV4-1; D possibly corresponds to TRBD1 (6 bases). Germline assignment: CDR1 MGHRA and CDR2 YSYEKL. This CDR3 has 16 amino acids. Trimming removed 0 bases at V and 5 bases at J, with 16 bases between. The CDR3 is CASSQDLSRGRTEAFF. CDR3 coding DNA: TGCGCCAGCAGCCAAGATCTTTCCAGGGGCAGGACTGAAGCTTTCTTT.

The chain couples TRBV5-1 to TRBJ1-6, with a tentative D call TRBD1 (5 bases). The CDR3 is 15 amino acids. With 3 bases removed from V and 13 bases from J, the gap between germline ends came to 20 bases. Germline loops: CDR1 SGHRS, CDR2 YFSETQ. This CDR3 is CASSWSTEMGTPLHF. CDR3 nucleotide sequence: TGCGCCAGCAGCTGGTCGACAGAAATGGGTACCCCCCTCCACTTT.

This chain connects TRBV5-4 to TRBJ2-3, with 7 bases matching TRBD2. Looked up from germline, CDR1 is SGHNT and CDR2 is YYREEE (reference sequence). The CDR3 runs to 16 residues. The V segment lost 5 bases and the J segment 1 base; nucleotides outside the gene matches: 10. The CDR3 loop is CASRPGGTTRTDTQYF. Written as DNA, the CDR3 is TGTGCCAGCAGGCCGGGCGGGACTACTCGCACAGATACGCAGTATTTT.

This chain uses TRBV5-6 with TRBJ2-5; D is ambiguous. The CDR3 has 15 amino acids. Germline CDR1 is SGHDT and CDR2 is YYEEEE. Trimming removed 0 bases from V and 1 base from J, with 10 bases in between. The CDR3 region has the DNA TGTGCCAGCAGCTTGGTAGTAAACCTCCAAGAGACCCAGTACTTC. Translating gives CASSLVVNLQETQYF.

The genes are TRBV11-1 and TRBJ2-7; D tentatively fits TRBD1 or TRBD2 (5 bases each). Germline V gene data show CDR1 as SGHAT and CDR2 as FQDESV (reference sequence). This CDR3 contains 15 residues. V was clipped by 3 bases and J by 7 bases, with 19 bases between them. CDR3 bases: TGTGCCAGCAGCTTCGGGGCAGCGACATTAGGAGAGCAGTACTTC. Translating gives CASSFGAATLGEQYF. The full variable domain, completed using reference TRBV11-1 and TRBJ2-7, is EAEVAQSPRYKITEKSQAVAFWCDPISGHATLYWYRQILGQGPELLVQFQDESVVDDSQLPKDRFSAERLKGVDSTLKIQPAELGDSAMYLCASSFGAATLGEQYFGPGTRLTVT.